These T cell receptor beta chains were read from a single sample in a study of identical twins. One entry per CDR3 protein, called by TCRdb with MiXCR from the 5' RACE reads. The sample contains around 680,000 distinct CDR3 sequences, less than 10% of which appear only once. The sample also formed part of further work on yellow fever vaccine responses in identical twins.

Sequencing input: PBMCs. Receptors originate from a woman under 30 in good health. CDR3s leave out the opening cysteine and the closing phenylalanine or tryptophan. Each record gives: CDR3 protein, V gene, J gene.

SVTGTGSYEQY	TRBV29-1	TRBJ2-7
ASSSGRGLYEQY	TRBV19	TRBJ2-7
ASSLGWDWN	TRBV12-3/TRBV12-4	TRBJ1-3
ASSFTGAKWAGELF	TRBV27	TRBJ2-2
ASSPMGGARTGELF	TRBV5-6	TRBJ2-2
ASSSEGDRGYTGELF	TRBV3-1	TRBJ2-2
ASSERVTAEQY	TRBV10-1	TRBJ2-7
ASSASGRGYEQY	TRBV28	TRBJ2-7
ASSQSRDSYTGELF	TRBV4-3	TRBJ2-2
ASSEFNEQF	TRBV10-2	TRBJ2-1
ASSQWFLAGVDEQY	TRBV14	TRBJ2-7
ASSSRQPFNEKLF	TRBV7-9	TRBJ1-4
ASSLELGYNQPQH	TRBV7-2	TRBJ1-5
ASSPLFIGLYGYT	TRBV7-9	TRBJ1-2
AISPPQGSGETQY	TRBV10-3	TRBJ2-5
ASSSALGLAGSNEQF	TRBV6-2/TRBV6-3	TRBJ2-1
AINLNTGTGEGYT	TRBV10-3	TRBJ1-2
ASSPGTGSLYEQY	TRBV4-3	TRBJ2-7
SVEISAGRQVDEQF	TRBV29-1	TRBJ2-1
ASSFSTGGKTEAF	TRBV11-2	TRBJ1-1
ASSWDRLSGNTIY	TRBV7-8	TRBJ1-3
ASNSGVETQY	TRBV2	TRBJ2-5
ASSSSMGGQETQY	TRBV21-1	TRBJ2-5
ASSLFAGGDTGELF	TRBV28	TRBJ2-2
ASSLNTYEQY	TRBV27	TRBJ2-7
ASSQQGYTDTQY	TRBV7-3	TRBJ2-3
ASSYGQGARETQY	TRBV6-5	TRBJ2-5
ASSRQGSDTQY	TRBV27	TRBJ2-3
ATSRDGGGEKTQY	TRBV15	TRBJ2-5
ASSWSGQQGADTQY	TRBV6-5	TRBJ2-3
ASSLSGVEQY	TRBV12-3/TRBV12-4	TRBJ2-7
ASSFTGAALYGYT	TRBV27	TRBJ1-2
ASSLVREVLETQY	TRBV27	TRBJ2-5
ASSPQWGNEQF	TRBV9	TRBJ2-1
AISDPLTSGGAADTQY	TRBV10-3	TRBJ2-3
ASSLVTSGRLREQY	TRBV5-1	TRBJ2-7
ASSLEAGTYEQY	TRBV7-2	TRBJ2-7
ASSHRTAQETQY	TRBV9	TRBJ2-5
ASSLPTGSTDEQF	TRBV6-5	TRBJ2-1
ASSRDTDSSAYEQY	TRBV11-2	TRBJ2-7
ASSLKKTGIGGELYEQY	TRBV11-2	TRBJ2-7
ASSQDYSSSYEQY	TRBV4-1	TRBJ2-7
SALRPSYNEQF	TRBV29-1	TRBJ2-1
ASKGAVEAF	TRBV6-5	TRBJ1-1
ASRLLAAQETQY	TRBV28	TRBJ2-5
ASSLVGGRSTDTQY	TRBV5-1	TRBJ2-3
ASQTAPGLLYEQY	TRBV6-2/TRBV6-3	TRBJ2-7
ASSHSRGGGAMGTQY	TRBV5-6	TRBJ2-5
ASSFGPRSYNEQF	TRBV12-3/TRBV12-4	TRBJ2-1
ASGRISGGKTYNEQF	TRBV12-5	TRBJ2-1
ASSYGTGIANYGYT	TRBV6-5	TRBJ1-2
ASSPRLAGAIYEQY	TRBV12-3/TRBV12-4	TRBJ2-7